Detailed here is one TCR beta chain. The antigen is unknown. This CDR3 comprises 16 residues. The germline gives CDR1 SGHRS, CDR2 YFSETQ. The germline V and J ends were trimmed by 0 bases and 2 bases, with 14 bases remaining between them. This specimen belongs to a study of a mutant IDH1 vaccine in newly diagnosed glioma. In the study overall: Previous care, which was radiotherapy, temozolomide, or both, most often involved both.

Time point of the sample: week 5, during vaccination. Each dose delivered 300 ug of mutant IDH1 20-mer peptide subcutaneously with imiquimod. TCRdb keeps only in-frame clones here, not all; method: immunoSEQ multiplex PCR. The data show about 58,000 clones, about 88% seen once. Study-wide findings and caveats: Apparently unrelated to pseudoprogression were changes in the top peripheral T cell clonotypes. Vaccination elicited immune responses in 93.3% of patients.

The sequencing used PBMCs, collected from a glioma patient whose treatment included an IDH1 peptide vaccine. The rearrangement uses TRBV5-1 and TRBJ1-1; possibly TRBD1 for D (5 bases). The sequence was collected from a woman aged 50 to 60 with glioma. Here the CDR3 reads CASSLGSAGGNTEAFF. For the CDR3, the DNA is TGCGCCAGCAGCTTGGGGTCGGCCGGGGGAAACACTGAAGCTTTCTTT.